Listed below are T cell receptor beta chains from one sample, sequenced in a study of naive and memory T cell subsets. TCRdb re-called the UMI-ligation and nested PCR reads through MiXCR, storing one row per CDR3 protein. The repertoire holds around 40,000 distinct CDR3 sequences, about an eighth seen once, with roughly a fifth in the top ten. Sequenced sample: effector memory CD4+ T cells from blood. The receptors were gathered from a human donor in good health. Each CDR3 is given without its conserved first and last residue. The order of the fields is J gene, V gene, CDR3 protein.

j_call: TRBJ2-7
v_call: TRBV6-2/TRBV6-3
cdr3_aa: ASSYSTSGAYEQY

j_call: TRBJ2-1
v_call: TRBV6-2/TRBV6-3
cdr3_aa: ASTLGTSDFNEQF

j_call: TRBJ2-1
v_call: TRBV5-1
cdr3_aa: ASSEDGLAGTEQF

j_call: TRBJ2-1
v_call: TRBV24-1
cdr3_aa: ATSPDWGPEQF

j_call: TRBJ2-4
v_call: TRBV29-1
cdr3_aa: SASSIALGNIQY

j_call: TRBJ2-1
v_call: TRBV28
cdr3_aa: ASSLASSGINEQF

j_call: TRBJ2-7
v_call: TRBV28
cdr3_aa: ASSRLSLLVGDLGEQY

j_call: TRBJ1-1
v_call: TRBV6-5
cdr3_aa: ASSSEGRIEAF

j_call: TRBJ1-2
v_call: TRBV20-1
cdr3_aa: SARLGIGTNYGYT

j_call: TRBJ2-7
v_call: TRBV19
cdr3_aa: ASTSLFRPYEQY

j_call: TRBJ1-1
v_call: TRBV7-9
cdr3_aa: ASSSTGVDTEAF

j_call: TRBJ2-7
v_call: TRBV10-2
cdr3_aa: ASSERPSEQY

j_call: TRBJ2-1
v_call: TRBV6-5
cdr3_aa: ASSASGLAGGGLYEQF

j_call: TRBJ2-7
v_call: TRBV4-2
cdr3_aa: ASSQDPVETYEQY

j_call: TRBJ2-3
v_call: TRBV2
cdr3_aa: ASSQSAFTDTQY

j_call: TRBJ2-7
v_call: TRBV29-1
cdr3_aa: SVEVGIEQY

j_call: TRBJ2-2
v_call: TRBV7-3
cdr3_aa: ASSLKSGVGANTGELF

j_call: TRBJ1-1
v_call: TRBV15
cdr3_aa: ATSRETGSNTEAF

j_call: TRBJ2-1
v_call: TRBV7-2
cdr3_aa: ASSWAGAVYNEQF

j_call: TRBJ2-3
v_call: TRBV13
cdr3_aa: ASSLWTGGKDTQY

j_call: TRBJ1-2
v_call: TRBV28
cdr3_aa: ASRSLHTGNYGYT

j_call: TRBJ2-1
v_call: TRBV21-1
cdr3_aa: ASSKLGAGLGRELCNEQF

j_call: TRBJ2-1
v_call: TRBV18
cdr3_aa: ASSPLPTGHSYNEQF

j_call: TRBJ1-1
v_call: TRBV20-1
cdr3_aa: SARGGPNTEAF

j_call: TRBJ1-4
v_call: TRBV6-6
cdr3_aa: ASSSPSDRARGNEKLF

j_call: TRBJ2-1
v_call: TRBV29-1
cdr3_aa: SVEDAGSEQF

j_call: TRBJ2-7
v_call: TRBV18
cdr3_aa: ASSPQPGIYEQY

j_call: TRBJ2-2
v_call: TRBV7-8
cdr3_aa: ASSISGRANTASELF

j_call: TRBJ2-4
v_call: TRBV10-2
cdr3_aa: ASSEDGGRAKNIQY

j_call: TRBJ1-2
v_call: TRBV5-1
cdr3_aa: ASSLGQGSTITT

j_call: TRBJ2-6
v_call: TRBV27
cdr3_aa: ASRPTGGAPGANVLT

j_call: TRBJ2-5
v_call: TRBV20-1
cdr3_aa: SARDATGGETQY